These T cell receptor beta chains were read from a single sample in a study of blood T cell repertoires in COVID-19. This table comes from immunoSEQ multiplex PCR, and its TCRdb copy is limited to in-frame clones, with some not included. This sample has around 110,000 clones, with over 80% found just once. Sequences were obtained from peripheral blood. These receptors were obtained from a man aged 25 to 45 with acute or convalescent COVID-19. CDR3s include the opening cysteine and the closing phenylalanine or tryptophan. A D gene is named only where the DNA matches it firmly. Not all rows give a size; the values are once, few, many and, for expanded clones, a class.

>-|-|TRBJ1-3|17|TRBV11-2
TGTGCCAGCAGCCAGACTACGGGGTCTAACTCTGGAAACACCATATATTTT
CASSQTTGSNSGNTIYF
>-|-|TRBJ1-5|15|TRBV15
TGTGCCACCAGGGGGGGGCAGGACACTAGCCAGCCCCAGCATTTT
CATRGGQDTSQPQHF
>-|-|TRBJ1-1|14|TRBV7-9
TGTGCCAGCAGCCCCGGGGTCTGGGGCACTGAAGCTTTCTTT
CASSPGVWGTEAFF
>few|-|TRBJ1-4|13|TRBV19
TGTGCCAGTAGATGGGCAGGGGACAAAAAACTGTTTTTT
CASRWAGDKKLFF
>once|-|TRBJ2-5|14|TRBV5-4
TGTGCCAGCAGCTTGGAGGCAGGCCAAGAGACCCAGTACTTC
CASSLEAGQETQYF
>-|-|TRBJ2-5|12|TRBV29-1
TGCAGCGTTGACGGGGGTGGGAAGACCCAGTACTTC
CSVDGGGKTQYF
>-|-|TRBJ1-1|16|TRBV6-1
TGTGCCAGCAGTGAGCCCCCCGGAAGGGGATACACTGAAGCTTTCTTT
CASSEPPGRGYTEAFF
>few|-|TRBJ1-2|11|TRBV29-1
TGCAGCGTTCCAACAGGGTATGGCTACACCTTC
CSVPTGYGYTF
>-|TRBD1|TRBJ2-3|16|TRBV3-1/TRBV3-2
TGTGCCAGCAGCCAATTATTGAAAGGGGGCCCAGATACGCAGTATTTT
CASSQLLKGGPDTQYF
>few|-|TRBJ1-5|13|TRBV12-3/TRBV12-4
TGTGCCAGCGTACCGGGGTTCAATCAGCCCCAGCATTTT
CASVPGFNQPQHF
>-|-|TRBJ2-3|16|TRBV10-3
TGTGCCATCAGTGAGTTTGACAGCCTCATCACAGATACGCAGTATTTT
CAISEFDSLITDTQYF
>-|-|TRBJ1-1|14|TRBV6-5
TGTGCCAGCAGCCGGACAGCAAGGAACACTGAAGCTTTCTTT
CASSRTARNTEAFF
>-|-|TRBJ1-1|13|TRBV6-1
TGTGCCAGCAGTGACGAGGAGAACACTGAAGCTTTCTTT
CASSDEENTEAFF
>-|-|TRBJ1-2|12|TRBV6-5
TGTGCCAGCACCTCACAAGGGGGTCGCTACACCTTC
CASTSQGGRYTF
>-|-|TRBJ1-6|14|TRBV2
TGTGCCAGCAGTGGACAGCGCAATAATTCACCCCTCCACTTT
CASSGQRNNSPLHF
>-|-|TRBJ2-4|13|TRBV7-9
TGTGCCAGCAGCTTAGCGGGAGACAACCTTCAGTACTTC
CASSLAGDNLQYF